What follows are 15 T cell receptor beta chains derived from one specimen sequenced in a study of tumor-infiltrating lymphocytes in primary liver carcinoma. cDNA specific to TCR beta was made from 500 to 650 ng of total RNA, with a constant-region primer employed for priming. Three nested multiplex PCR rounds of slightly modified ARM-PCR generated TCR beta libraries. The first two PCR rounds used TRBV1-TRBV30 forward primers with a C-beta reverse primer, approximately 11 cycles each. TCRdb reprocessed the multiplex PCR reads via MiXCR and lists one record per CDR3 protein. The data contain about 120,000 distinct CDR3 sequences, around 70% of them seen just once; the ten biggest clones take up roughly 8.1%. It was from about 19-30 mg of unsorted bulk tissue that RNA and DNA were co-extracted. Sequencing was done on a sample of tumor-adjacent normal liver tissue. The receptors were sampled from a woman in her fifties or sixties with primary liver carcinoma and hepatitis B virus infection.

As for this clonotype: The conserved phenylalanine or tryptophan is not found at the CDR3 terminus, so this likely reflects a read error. The CDR3 reads CASSPRPGQRSSGANVLTL. The CDR3 nucleotides are TGTGCCAGCAGCCCTAGACCGGGACAGAGGAGCTCTGGGGCCAACGTCCTGACTCTC. The chain couples TRBV2 to TRBJ2-6; 7 nucleotides agree with TRBD1. Germline CDR1 reads SNHLY; CDR2 reads FYNNEI. The CDR3 has 19 amino acids. J lost 0 bases, V lost 6 bases, and 14 bases had no gene match.

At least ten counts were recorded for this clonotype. The CDR3 is CASSSIHEQYF. CDR3 DNA: TGTGCCAGCAGCTCCATCCACGAGCAGTACTTC. The chain uses TRBV7-9 and TRBJ2-7; D is unresolved. V was shortened by 4 bases and J by 5 bases, with 6 bases between the two germline ends. Germline assignment: CDR1 SEHNR and CDR2 FQNEAQ (reference sequence). This CDR3 has 11 amino acids.

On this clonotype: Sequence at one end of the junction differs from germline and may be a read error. The CDR3: CATSLVGGTDTQYF. CDR3 DNA sequence: TGTGCCACCAGCTTGGTAGGGGGAACAGATACGCAGTATTTT. The rearrangement joins TRBV5-6 to TRBJ2-3; tentatively, D is TRBD1 (6 bases). Germline V gene lookup returns CDR1 SGHDT and CDR2 YYEEEE. The CDR3 spans 14 residues. The whole variable domain, remainder taken from reference TRBV5-6 and TRBJ2-3, is DAGVTQSPTHLIKTRGQQVTLRCSPKSGHDTVSWYQQALGQGPQFIFQYYEEEERQRGNFPDRFSGHQFPNYSSELNVNALLLGDSALYLCATSLVGGTDTQYFGPGTRLTVL.

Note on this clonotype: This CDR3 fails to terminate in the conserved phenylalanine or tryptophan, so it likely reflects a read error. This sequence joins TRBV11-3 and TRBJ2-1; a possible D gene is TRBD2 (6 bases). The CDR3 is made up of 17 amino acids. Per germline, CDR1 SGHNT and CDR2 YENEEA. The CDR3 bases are TGTGCCAGCAGTTTAGGTTGGGGGGAGTGGGATGTCGATGAGCAGTTCTCC. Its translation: CASSLGWGEWDVDEQFS.

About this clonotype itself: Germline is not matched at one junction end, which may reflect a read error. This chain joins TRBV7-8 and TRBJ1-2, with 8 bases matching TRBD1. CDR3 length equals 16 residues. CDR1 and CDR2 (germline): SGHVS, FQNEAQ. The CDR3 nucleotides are TGTACCAGTAGCTTAGCTCAGGCAGGGGGCTTTTATGGTTACACCTTC. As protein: CTSSLAQAGGFYGYTF. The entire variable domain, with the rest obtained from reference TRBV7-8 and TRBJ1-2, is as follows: GAGVSQSPRYKVAKRGQDVALRCDPISGHVSLFWYQQALGQGPEFLTYFQNEAQLDKSGLPSDRFFAERPEGSVSTLKIQRTQQEDSAVYLCTSSLAQAGGFYGYTFGSGTRLTVV.

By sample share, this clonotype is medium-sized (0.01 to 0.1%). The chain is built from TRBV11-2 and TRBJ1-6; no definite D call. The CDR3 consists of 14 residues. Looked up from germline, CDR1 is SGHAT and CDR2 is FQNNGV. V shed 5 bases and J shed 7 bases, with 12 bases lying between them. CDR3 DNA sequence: TGTGCCAGCAGCGAGTTTTGGTCGAATTCACCCCTCCACTTT. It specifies CASSEFWSNSPLHF.

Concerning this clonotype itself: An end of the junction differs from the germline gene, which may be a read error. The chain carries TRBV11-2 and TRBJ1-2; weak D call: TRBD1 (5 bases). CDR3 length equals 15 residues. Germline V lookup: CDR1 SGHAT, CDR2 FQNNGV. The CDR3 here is CTSSPPRGNGDGYTF. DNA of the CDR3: TGTACCAGTAGCCCCCCACGGGGGAACGGCGATGGCTACACCTTC. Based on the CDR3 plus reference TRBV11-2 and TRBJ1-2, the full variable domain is EAGVAQSPRYKIIEKRQSVAFWCNPISGHATLYWYQQILGQGPKLLIQFQNNGVVDDSQLPKDRFSAERLKGVDSTLKIQPAKLEDSAVYLCTSSPPRGNGDGYTFGSGTRLTVV.

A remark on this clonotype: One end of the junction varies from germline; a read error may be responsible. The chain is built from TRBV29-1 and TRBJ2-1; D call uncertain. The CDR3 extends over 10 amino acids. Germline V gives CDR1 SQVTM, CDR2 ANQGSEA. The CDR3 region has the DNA TGCAGCGTCAGAGTTGATGGGCAGTTCTTT. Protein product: CSVRVDGQFF.

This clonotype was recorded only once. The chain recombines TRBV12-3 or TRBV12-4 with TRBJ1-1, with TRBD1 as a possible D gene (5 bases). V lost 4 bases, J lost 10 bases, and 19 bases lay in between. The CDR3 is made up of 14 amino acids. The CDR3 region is CASSSWGVRTGAFF. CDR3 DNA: TGTGCCAGCAGTTCTTGGGGGGTAAGGACCGGAGCTTTCTTT.

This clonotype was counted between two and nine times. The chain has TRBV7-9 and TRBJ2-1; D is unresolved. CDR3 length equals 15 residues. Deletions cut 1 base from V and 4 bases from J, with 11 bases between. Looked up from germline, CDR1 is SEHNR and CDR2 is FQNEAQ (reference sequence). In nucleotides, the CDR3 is TGTGCCAGCAGCTTAGAAGGGTGGTATTACAATGAGCAGTTCTTC. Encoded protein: CASSLEGWYYNEQFF.

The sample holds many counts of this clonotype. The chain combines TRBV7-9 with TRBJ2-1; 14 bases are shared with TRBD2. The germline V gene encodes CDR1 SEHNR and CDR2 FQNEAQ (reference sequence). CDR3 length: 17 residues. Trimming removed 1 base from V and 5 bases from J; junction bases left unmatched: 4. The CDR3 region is CASSLGRLAGGHNEQFF. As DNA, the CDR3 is TGTGCCAGCAGCTTAGGTCGACTAGCGGGAGGGCACAATGAGCAGTTCTTC.

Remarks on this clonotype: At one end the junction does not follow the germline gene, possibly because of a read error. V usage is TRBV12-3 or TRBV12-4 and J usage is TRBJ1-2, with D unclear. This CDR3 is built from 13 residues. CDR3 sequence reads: CASRKTWTYGYTF. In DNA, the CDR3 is TGTGCCAGCAGGAAGACATGGACCTATGGCTATACCTTC.

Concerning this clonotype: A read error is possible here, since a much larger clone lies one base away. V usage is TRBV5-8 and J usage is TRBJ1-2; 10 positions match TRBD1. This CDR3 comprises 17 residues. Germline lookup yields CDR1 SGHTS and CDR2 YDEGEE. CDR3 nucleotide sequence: TGTGCCAGCAGACCTGGCCCGGGACAGGGGATGGACTATGGCTACGCCTTC. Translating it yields CASRPGPGQGMDYGYAF. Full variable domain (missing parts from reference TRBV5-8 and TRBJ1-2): EAGVTQSPTHLIKTRGQQATLRCSPISGHTSVYWYQQALGLGLQFLLWYDEGEERNRGNFPPRFSGRQFPNYSSELNVNALELEDSALYLCASRPGPGQGMDYGYAFGSGTRLTVV.

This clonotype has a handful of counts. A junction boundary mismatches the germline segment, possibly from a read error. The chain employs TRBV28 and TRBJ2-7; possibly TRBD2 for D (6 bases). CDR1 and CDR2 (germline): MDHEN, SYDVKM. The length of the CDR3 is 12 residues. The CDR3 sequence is CASRGLTYGQYF. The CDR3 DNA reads TGTGCCAGCCGGGGACTCACCTACGGGCAGTACTTC.

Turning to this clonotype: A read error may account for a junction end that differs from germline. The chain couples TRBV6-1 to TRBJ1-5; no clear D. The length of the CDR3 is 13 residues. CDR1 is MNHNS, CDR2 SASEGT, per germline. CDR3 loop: CASTPVIYQPHHF. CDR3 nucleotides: TGTGCCAGCACTCCGGTAATATATCAGCCCCATCATTTT.